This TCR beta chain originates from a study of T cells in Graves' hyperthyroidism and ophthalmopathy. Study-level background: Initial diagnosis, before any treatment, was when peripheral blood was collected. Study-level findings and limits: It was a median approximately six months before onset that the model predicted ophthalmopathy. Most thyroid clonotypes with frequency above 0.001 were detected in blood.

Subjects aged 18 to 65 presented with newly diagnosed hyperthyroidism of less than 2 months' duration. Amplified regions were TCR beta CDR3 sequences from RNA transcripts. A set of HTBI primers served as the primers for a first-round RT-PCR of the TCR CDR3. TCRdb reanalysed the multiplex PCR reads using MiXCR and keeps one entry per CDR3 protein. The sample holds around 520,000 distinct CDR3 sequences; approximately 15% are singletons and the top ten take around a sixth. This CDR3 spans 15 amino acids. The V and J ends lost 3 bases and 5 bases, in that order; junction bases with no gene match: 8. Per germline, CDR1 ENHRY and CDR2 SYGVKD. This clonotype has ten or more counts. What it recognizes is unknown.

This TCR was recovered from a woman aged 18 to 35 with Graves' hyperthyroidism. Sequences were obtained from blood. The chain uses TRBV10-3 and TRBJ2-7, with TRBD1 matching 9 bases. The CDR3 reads CAISEIGQGRDEQYV. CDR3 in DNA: TGTGCCATCAGTGAAATCGGACAGGGGAGGGACGAGCAGTACGTC.